This T cell receptor (beta chain) derives from a study of T cells after yellow fever vaccination. CDR1 is MGHRA, CDR2 YSYEKL, per germline. This CDR3 has 13 residues. V lost 2 bases, J lost 4 bases, and 8 bases lay in between. This clonotype came up many times. Each CDR3 protein gets one entry after TCRdb re-called the 5' RACE reads with MiXCR. The sample holds 250,000 or so distinct CDR3 sequences, 3.6% seen once. This specimen consisted of PBMCs, obtained 15 days after the yellow fever booster vaccination. This sequence was found in a young man who received the YFV17D yellow fever vaccine. The chain recombines TRBV4-1 with TRBJ1-2; D perhaps matches TRBD1 (6 bases). This CDR3 is CASSQTGTYGYTF. CDR3 DNA sequence: TGCGCCAGCAGCCAAACAGGGACCTATGGCTACACCTTC.